This is a list of T cell receptor beta chains from one sample in a study of T cells in Graves' hyperthyroidism and ophthalmopathy. Each CDR3 protein gets one entry after TCRdb re-called the multiplex PCR reads with MiXCR. The data hold roughly 740,000 distinct CDR3 sequences, with 16% observed a single time. The sample was blood. These receptor sequences come from a man in his late teens or twenties with Graves' hyperthyroidism. Both conserved end residues are part of each CDR3. D genes are given only for firm matches. A clone size is listed for some rows: how often the clone was seen (once, few, many), or a class if it is expanded.

V	J	D	size	CDR3	DNA
TRBV28	TRBJ2-3	TRBD1	few	CASNLPGQGTDTQYF	TGTGCCAGCAACCTCCCGGGACAGGGGACAGATACGCAGTATTTT
TRBV7-3	TRBJ2-7	.	many	CASSLNGGDEQYF	TGTGCCAGCAGCCTAAATGGAGGGGACGAGCAGTACTTC
TRBV7-9	TRBJ2-1	TRBD2	many	CASSLGSGRHSYNEQFF	TGTGCCAGCAGCTTAGGAAGCGGGAGGCACTCCTACAATGAGCAGTTCTTC
TRBV4-2	TRBJ1-1	.	.	CASSRWGNTGQMNTEAFF	TGTGCCAGCAGCCGTTGGGGGAATACTGGGCAGATGAACACTGAAGCTTTCTTT
TRBV9	TRBJ2-7	.	.	CASSVGNGPYEQYF	TGTGCCAGCAGCGTAGGCAACGGCCCCTACGAGCAGTACTTC
TRBV11-3	TRBJ2-1	TRBD1	few	CASSSRQGTPYNEQFF	TGTGCCAGCAGCTCGCGACAGGGTACCCCTTACAATGAGCAGTTCTTC
TRBV7-6	TRBJ2-3	.	many	CASSPSGGGTQYF	TGTGCCAGCAGCCCAAGTGGTGGGGGTACGCAGTATTTT
TRBV3-1	TRBJ2-5	.	many	CASSWTGETQYF	TGTGCCAGCAGCTGGACGGGAGAGACCCAGTACTTC
TRBV28	TRBJ2-4	.	few	CASSFSGVAKNIQYF	TGTGCCAGCAGTTTTTCGGGGGTCGCCAAAAACATTCAGTACTTC
TRBV27	TRBJ2-5	.	many	CASSNSNSRTQYF	TGTGCCAGCAGTAACAGTAATTCTAGGACCCAGTACTTC
TRBV28	TRBJ2-4	.	many	CASSYPVGKNIQYF	TGTGCCAGCAGTTACCCGGTGGGCAAAAACATTCAGTACTTC
TRBV7-2	TRBJ2-7	.	few	CASSLERELEQYF	TGTGCCAGCAGCTTAGAACGGGAGTTAGAGCAGTACTTC
TRBV6-2/TRBV6-3	TRBJ1-1	.	few	CASSYSHPGMNTEAFF	TGTGCCAGCAGTTACTCCCATCCAGGGATGAACACTGAAGCTTTCTTT
TRBV25-1	TRBJ1-1	.	.	CASMGGAYTEAFF	TGTGCCAGCATGGGGGGGGCTTACACTGAAGCTTTCTTT
TRBV6-1	TRBJ1-1	.	many	CASSARQEMNTEAFF	TGTGCCAGCAGTGCCCGACAGGAAATGAACACTGAAGCTTTCTTT
TRBV18	TRBJ1-1	.	.	CASSPLAPGNTEAFF	TGTGCCAGCTCACCACTGGCTCCGGGGAACACTGAAGCTTTCTTT
TRBV7-3	TRBJ2-3	.	.	CASSPTGDSTDTQYF	TGTGCCAGCAGCCCCACGGGAGATAGCACAGATACGCAGTATTTT
TRBV27	TRBJ2-1	.	.	CASSSGTSDEQFF	TGTGCCAGCAGTTCCGGGACGTCAGATGAGCAGTTCTTC
TRBV28	TRBJ2-3	TRBD2	many	CASSIGLAGADTQYF	TGTGCCAGCAGTATCGGACTAGCGGGAGCGGATACGCAGTATTTT
TRBV28	TRBJ1-5	.	.	CASSLSGRRHNQPQHF	TGTGCCAGCAGTTTATCGGGACGGAGACACAATCAGCCCCAGCATTTT
TRBV27	TRBJ2-6	TRBD2	.	CASSVGLAGDGANVLTF	TGTGCCAGCAGTGTGGGACTAGCGGGAGATGGGGCCAACGTCCTGACTTTC
TRBV7-2	TRBJ2-3	.	.	CASSLVSGRSTDTQYF	TGTGCCAGCAGCTTAGTTTCGGGGAGAAGCACAGATACGCAGTATTTT
TRBV7-9	TRBJ2-5	.	few	CASSHTTAQETQYF	TGTGCCAGCAGCCACACGACCGCCCAAGAGACCCAGTACTTC
TRBV7-3	TRBJ2-3	TRBD1	.	CASSRQGYLTDTQYF	TGTGCCAGCAGCCGACAGGGATACCTCACAGATACGCAGTATTTT
TRBV2	TRBJ2-3	.	many	CASRPSRDADTQYF	TGTGCCAGCAGACCCTCACGGGATGCAGATACGCAGTATTTT
TRBV2	TRBJ1-1	TRBD1	many	CASSEARGTGRRTEAFF	TGTGCCAGCAGTGAAGCGCGGGGGACAGGGAGAAGGACTGAAGCTTTCTTT
TRBV20-1	TRBJ2-7	.	few	CSANSPGLASMKQYF	TGCAGTGCCAATTCCCCGGGACTTGCAAGTATGAAGCAGTACTTC
TRBV20-1	TRBJ2-6	TRBD1	.	CSANRGPGANVLTF	TGCAGTGCTAACAGGGGACCTGGGGCCAACGTCCTGACTTTC
TRBV28	TRBJ2-6	.	many	CASSPQGDSGANVLTF	TGTGCCAGCAGTCCCCAGGGAGACTCTGGGGCCAACGTCCTGACTTTC
TRBV28	TRBJ1-6	.	.	CASTGVGQPNSPLHF	TGTGCCAGCACCGGGGTCGGACAGCCCAATTCACCCCTCCACTTT
TRBV12-3/TRBV12-4	TRBJ2-7	.	many	CASRGIGAYEQYF	TGTGCCAGCAGAGGGATAGGGGCCTACGAGCAGTACTTC
TRBV6-1	TRBJ2-6	.	many	CASDSLSGANVLTF	TGTGCCTCGGACAGTCTCTCTGGGGCCAACGTCCTGACTTTC
TRBV20-1	TRBJ2-3	.	many	CSARVALASTDTQYF	TGCAGTGCTAGAGTGGCACTGGCTAGCACAGATACGCAGTATTTT